This T cell receptor (beta chain) was found in a study of beta chain features in type 1 diabetes (dated by TCRdb to 2016 to 2019). Notes on the research overall: Patients and healthy donors did not differ in mean age, gender distribution, total cell number or subset yield. Across all samples, almost 110 million sorted cells were examined, and cell number per subset correlated strongly with RNA yield. The study compared TCRB repertoires of sorted circulating CD4+ T cell subsets between recently diagnosed type 1 diabetes patients and matched healthy donors. Naive and central memory subsets were obtained from all 30 or so donors, but regulatory and stem cell-like memory subsets were isolated from only 8 patients and roughly eight healthy donors. Points the paper makes about the study in general: In all four CD4+ subsets, TCRB CDR3 length was moderately but significantly shorter in type 1 diabetes patients. Shorter templates might be favored by PCR, yet because patient and control samples were amplified and corrected together, any such skew would affect both groups equally. Naive, central memory and regulatory TCRB repertoires appeared more similar among patients than among healthy donors. Fewer insertions and more nucleotide deletions at VDJ recombination sites were observed in patients with type 1 diabetes, implying thymic rearrangement abnormalities. HLA sub-analyses involved small numbers of individuals, so any influence of HLA type on TCRB rearrangement remained unresolved. Sequencing cDNA rather than genomic DNA could over-represent highly expressing activated cells, although activation and CD3 levels did not differ between groups.

V is cut back by 4 bases and J by 4 bases, with 9 bases in the junction unmatched. The CDR3, from cysteine to phenylalanine, totals 17 residues. Only CDR3 DNA is held: 51 bases, read in frame from base 1. The germline V gene encodes CDR1 SEHNR and CDR2 FQNEAQ (reference sequence). Each donor gave one peripheral blood draw, approximately 120 mL on average, collected into heparinised tubes. Naive, central memory, regulatory and stem cell-like memory CD4+ T cells were sorted on a BD FACSAria II using a panel including CD45RO, CCR7, CD25, CD127, CD95 and CD27. Purity was above 95% for every sorted population. PBMCs were isolated immediately by Lymphoprep density gradient centrifugation and stained directly without culture. Samples were stained and sorted in pairs, with one healthy donor and one patient per experiment, so that batch effects were minimized. The entire isolated RNA was reverse transcribed using the High Capacity cDNA Reverse Transcription Kit, and thus expressed TCRB transcripts were sequenced. Naive, central memory and regulatory T cell samples underwent deep immunoSEQ sequencing, averaging about 3.57 million total reads per sample. Sorted cells were lysed in RLT buffer and RNA was extracted with DNase-treated RNeasy Micro or Mini kits, depending on cell number. To prevent cross-contamination, every cell subset was processed on its own, while patient and healthy donor samples were processed together. TCRB sequences were amplified from cDNA with the immunoSEQ multiplex PCR, producing 87-bp fragments spanning the CDR3 region. Amplicons were sequenced on the Illumina HiSeq platform. The source study handled its data this way. PCR bias was corrected computationally using synthetic template baselines, and reads within Hamming distance 2 were collapsed, with unmergeable singletons discarded. By aligning reads against IMGT, V, D and J genes, CDR3 length, and insertions or deletions at six rearrangement sites were assigned. Within each subset, clonotype counts were normalized to the number of sorted cells before true diversity and Gini coefficients were calculated with the tcR R package. Repertoire sharing was quantified using the overlap coefficient calculated on TCRB nucleotide sequences. Out-of-frame TCRB sequences from naive cells were analyzed to stand in for the pre-selection repertoire. TCRdb retrieved this table from immuneACCESS and kept in-frame rearrangements only. Not all clones are present; in checked studies, unresolved V genes account for under half, and no reason is known for the remainder. V, J and clone size were drawn from that table, and D and trimming were deduced from the DNA. The sample profile shows 300,000 to 450,000 clones; roughly 12% of them were found once. Together, the top ten hold approximately 0.015% of the sample.

This clone was counted between two and nine times. Its specific antigen is unknown. The sample holds no much larger clone one base away, and base qualities are not on file. Sequencing was carried out using naive CD4+ T cells from blood. The sample's cell subset or site label is to be understood as: true naive CD4+ T cells. This receptor was taken from a young man in good health. This chain joins TRBV7-9 to TRBJ1-3, with 11 bases matching TRBD1. The CDR3 sequence is CASSYYGQGARGNTIYF. The nucleotide sequence is TGTGCCAGCAGCTACTACGGACAGGGGGCGAGGGGAAACACCATATATTTT.